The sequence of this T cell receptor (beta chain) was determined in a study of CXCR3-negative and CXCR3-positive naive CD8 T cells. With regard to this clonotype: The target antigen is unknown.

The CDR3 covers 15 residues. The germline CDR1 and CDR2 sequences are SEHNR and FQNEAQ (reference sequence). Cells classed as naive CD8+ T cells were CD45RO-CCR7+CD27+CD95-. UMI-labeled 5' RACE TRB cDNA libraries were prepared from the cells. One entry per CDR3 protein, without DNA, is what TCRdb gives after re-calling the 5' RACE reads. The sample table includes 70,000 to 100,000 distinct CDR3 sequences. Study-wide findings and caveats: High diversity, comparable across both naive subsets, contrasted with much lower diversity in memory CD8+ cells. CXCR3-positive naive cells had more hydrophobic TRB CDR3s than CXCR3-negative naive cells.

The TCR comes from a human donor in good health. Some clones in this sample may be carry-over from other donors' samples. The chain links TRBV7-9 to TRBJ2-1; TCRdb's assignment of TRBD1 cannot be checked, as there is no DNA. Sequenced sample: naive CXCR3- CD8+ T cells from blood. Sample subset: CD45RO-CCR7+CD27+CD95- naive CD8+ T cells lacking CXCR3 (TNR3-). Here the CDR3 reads CASSYLTGYYNEQFF.